This is a list of T cell receptor beta chains from one sample in a study of CD8 T cells in Susac syndrome. TCRdb itself ran the immunoSEQ multiplex PCR reads through MiXCR, one entry per CDR3 protein. Counted here are some 99,000 distinct CDR3 sequences, about 96% occurring once; the ten biggest clones make up approximately 0.093%. What was sequenced was CD4+ T cells from PBMCs. The receptor source for this set is a human donor in good health. Each CDR3 is given with its conserved first and last residue. Fields, in order: D gene, clone size, J gene, V gene, CDR3 DNA, CDR3 protein. A D gene is named only where the DNA matches it firmly. Some rows mark clone size as missing; the rest say once, few, many or name a class of expanded clone.

-	-	TRBJ2-3	TRBV14	TGTGCCAGCAGCCTGACAGGATATACGCAGTATTTT	CASSLTGYTQYF
TRBD2	-	TRBJ2-2	TRBV13	TGTGCCAGCAGCCCCGGACTAGCGGGGAAGAACACCGGGGAGCTGTTTTTT	CASSPGLAGKNTGELFF
-	once	TRBJ2-4	TRBV7-8	TGTGCCAGCAGCTTCGACACGAAAAACATTCAGTACTTC	CASSFDTKNIQYF
-	-	TRBJ2-7	TRBV20-1	TGCAGTGCTCCAATCCAACAACAGGGTAACTACGAGCAGTACTTC	CSAPIQQQGNYEQYF
-	-	TRBJ1-5	TRBV6-6	TGTGCCAGCAGCCCCTGGATGGATGCCTCGATGCCCCAGCATTTT	CASSPWMDASMPQHF
-	-	TRBJ1-5	TRBV5-4	TGTGCCAGCAGCGCGGACAGCAATCAGCCCCAGCATTTT	CASSADSNQPQHF
-	-	TRBJ2-2	TRBV9	TGTGCCAGCAGCGTAGTTCCGGAAGGGACCGGGGAGCTGTTTTTT	CASSVVPEGTGELFF
-	-	TRBJ2-1	TRBV29-1	TGCAGCGCGGGATTCAATGAGCAGTTCTTC	CSAGFNEQFF
-	-	TRBJ2-5	TRBV4-2	TGTGCCAGCAGCCAACCCCCGAGGTTGGAGACCCAGTACTTC	CASSQPPRLETQYF
-	-	TRBJ2-3	TRBV20-1	TGCAGTGGACACAGAAGCACAGATACGCAGTATTTT	CSGHRSTDTQYF
TRBD2	-	TRBJ2-2	TRBV5-4	TGTGCCAGCAGCTTGGGGACGTTAAGCGGGGGGATAGCCGGGGAGCTGTTTTTT	CASSLGTLSGGIAGELFF
-	-	TRBJ1-1	TRBV7-8	TGTGCCAGCAGCTCCATGCAGTCGAACACTGAAGCTTTCTTT	CASSSMQSNTEAFF
-	-	TRBJ2-2	TRBV5-4	TGTGCCAGCAGCTTGGTTTCGCAGCCCGGGGAGCTGTTTTTT	CASSLVSQPGELFF
TRBD1	-	TRBJ1-1	TRBV6-1	TGTGCCAGCAGTCTAAACGGCCCAGGACAGGGCTCTGAAGCTTTCTTT	CASSLNGPGQGSEAFF
TRBD2	-	TRBJ2-7	TRBV24-1	TGTGCCACCAGTGACCCTCGGACTAGCTCCGACGAGCAGTACTTC	CATSDPRTSSDEQYF
TRBD1	-	TRBJ1-6	TRBV3-1	TGTGCCAGCAGCCAAGACTGGGGACAGGGCGGATCACCCCTCCACTTT	CASSQDWGQGGSPLHF
TRBD1	-	TRBJ1-2	TRBV29-1	TGCAGCGCCTCCCCGACAGGGAGGGGCTATGGCTACACCTTC	CSASPTGRGYGYTF
-	-	TRBJ1-1	TRBV5-1	TGCGCCAGCAGCGGGCCAGGGGTTGGCACTGAAGCTTTCTTT	CASSGPGVGTEAFF
TRBD1	-	TRBJ1-2	TRBV10-3	TGTGCCATTCACCCTGGACAGGGGGCAGGGGGCTACACCTTC	CAIHPGQGAGGYTF
-	-	TRBJ2-2	TRBV9	TGTGCCAGCAGCGTAGCATTTACCGGGGAGCTGTTTTTT	CASSVAFTGELFF
-	-	TRBJ2-1	TRBV29-1	TGCAGCGTCGGCCCGATGGGGCAGTTCTTC	CSVGPMGQFF
-	-	TRBJ2-2	TRBV4-1	TGCGCCAGCAGCCAAGGGGGTGGGCAGACAGTCACCGGGGAGCTGTTTTTT	CASSQGGGQTVTGELFF
-	few	TRBJ2-7	TRBV7-6	TGTGCCAGCAGCCCCCTAGGAAACGAGCAGTACTTC	CASSPLGNEQYF
-	-	TRBJ1-6	TRBV7-9	TGTGCCAGCAGCTTAGTGGGTGATTCACCCCTCCACTTT	CASSLVGDSPLHF
-	-	TRBJ1-2	TRBV6-2/TRBV6-3	TGTGCCAGCAGTTCCAATAACTATGGCTACACCTTC	CASSSNNYGYTF
-	-	TRBJ2-5	TRBV30	TGTGCCGGGGGGCGGCAAGAGACCCAGTACTTC	CAGGRQETQYF
-	-	TRBJ1-3	TRBV11-2	TGTGCCAGCAGCGGGCGGATAAACACTGGAAACACCATATATTTT	CASSGRINTGNTIYF
TRBD1	-	TRBJ1-2	TRBV12-3/TRBV12-4	TGTGCCAGCAGTTTGAAGACAGGGGGCGCGGATGGCTACACCTTC	CASSLKTGGADGYTF
TRBD2	-	TRBJ2-2	TRBV24-1	TGTGCCACCAGTGAGGCACCGGGACTAGCGAACACCGGGGAGCTGTTTTTT	CATSEAPGLANTGELFF
-	-	TRBJ2-7	TRBV7-9	TGTGCCAGCAGCGACTCTGGGCAGGGAGGCTACGAGCAGTACTTC	CASSDSGQGGYEQYF
TRBD2	-	TRBJ2-1	TRBV12-3/TRBV12-4	TGTGCCAGCAGTTTTCGGCGGGAGAGGTACAATGAGCAGTTCTTC	CASSFRRERYNEQFF
TRBD2	-	TRBJ2-7	TRBV28	TGTGCCAGCAGACTTCCCCTAGCGGGAGCAGCTGAGCAGTACTTC	CASRLPLAGAAEQYF